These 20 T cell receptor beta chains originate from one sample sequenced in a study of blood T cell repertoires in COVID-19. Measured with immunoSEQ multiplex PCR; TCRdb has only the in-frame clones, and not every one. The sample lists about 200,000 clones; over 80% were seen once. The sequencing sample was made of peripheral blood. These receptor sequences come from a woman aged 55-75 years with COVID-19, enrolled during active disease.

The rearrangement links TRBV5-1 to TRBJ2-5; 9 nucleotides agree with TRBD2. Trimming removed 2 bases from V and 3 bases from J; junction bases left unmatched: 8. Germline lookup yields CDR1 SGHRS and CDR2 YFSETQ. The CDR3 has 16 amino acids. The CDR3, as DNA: TGCGCCAGCAGCTTCACACCTAGCGGGATAGAAGAGACCCAGTACTTC. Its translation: CASSFTPSGIEETQYF. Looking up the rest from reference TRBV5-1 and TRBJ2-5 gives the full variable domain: KAGVTQTPRYLIKTRGQQVTLSCSPISGHRSVSWYQQTPGQGLQFLFEYFSETQRNKGNFPGRFSGRQFSNSRSEMNVSTLELGDSALYLCASSFTPSGIEETQYFGPGTRLLVL.

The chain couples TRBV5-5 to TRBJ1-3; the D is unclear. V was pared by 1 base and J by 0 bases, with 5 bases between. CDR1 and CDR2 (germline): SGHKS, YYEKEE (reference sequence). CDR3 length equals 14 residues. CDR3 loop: CASSLPNSGNTIYF. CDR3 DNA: TGTGCCAGCAGCTTGCCTAACTCTGGAAACACCATATATTTT. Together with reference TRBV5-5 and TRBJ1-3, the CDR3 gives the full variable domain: DAGVTQSPTHLIKTRGQQVTLRCSPISGHKSVSWYQQVLGQGPQFIFQYYEKEERGRGNFPDRFSARQFPNYSSELNVNALLLGDSALYLCASSLPNSGNTIYFGEGSWLTVV.

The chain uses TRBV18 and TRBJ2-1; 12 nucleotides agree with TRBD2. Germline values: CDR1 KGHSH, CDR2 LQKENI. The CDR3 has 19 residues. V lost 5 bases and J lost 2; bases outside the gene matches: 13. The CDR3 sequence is CASSSLPLTSGSPYNEQFF. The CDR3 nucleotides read TGTGCCAGCTCATCCCTCCCTTTGACTAGCGGGAGCCCCTACAATGAGCAGTTCTTC.

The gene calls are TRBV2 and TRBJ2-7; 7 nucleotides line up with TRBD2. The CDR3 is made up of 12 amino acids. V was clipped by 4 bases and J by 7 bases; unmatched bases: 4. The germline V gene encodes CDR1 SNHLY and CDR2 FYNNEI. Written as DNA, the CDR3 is TGTGCCAGCAGTGTTCAGGGAGGGGAGCAGTACGTC. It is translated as CASSVQGGEQYV.

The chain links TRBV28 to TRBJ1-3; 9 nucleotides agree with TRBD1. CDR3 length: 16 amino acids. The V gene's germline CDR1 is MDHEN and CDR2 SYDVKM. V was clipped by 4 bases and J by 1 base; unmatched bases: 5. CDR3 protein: CASSYQGTGSGNTIYF. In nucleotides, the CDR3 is TGTGCCAGCAGTTACCAAGGGACAGGGTCTGGAAACACCATATATTTT.

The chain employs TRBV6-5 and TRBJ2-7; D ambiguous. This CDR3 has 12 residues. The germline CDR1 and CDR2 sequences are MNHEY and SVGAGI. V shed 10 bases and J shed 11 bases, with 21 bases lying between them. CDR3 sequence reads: CATQTGLQNEYF. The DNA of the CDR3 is TGTGCCACCCAAACTGGGCTCCAGAACGAGTACTTC.

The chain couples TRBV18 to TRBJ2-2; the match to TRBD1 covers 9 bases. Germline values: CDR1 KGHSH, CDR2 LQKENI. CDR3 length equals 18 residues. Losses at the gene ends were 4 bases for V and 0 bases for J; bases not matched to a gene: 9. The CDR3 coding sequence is TGTGCCAGCTCACAAACGACAGGGGGACTTGCGAACACCGGGGAGCTGTTTTTT. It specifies CASSQTTGGLANTGELFF.

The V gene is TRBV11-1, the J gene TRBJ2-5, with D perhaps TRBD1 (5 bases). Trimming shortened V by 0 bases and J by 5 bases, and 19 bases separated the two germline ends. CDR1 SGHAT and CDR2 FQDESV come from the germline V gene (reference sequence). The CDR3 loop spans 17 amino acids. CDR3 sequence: CASSLATAGRVYETQYF. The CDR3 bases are TGTGCCAGCAGCTTAGCGACCGCAGGCAGGGTTTACGAGACCCAGTACTTC.

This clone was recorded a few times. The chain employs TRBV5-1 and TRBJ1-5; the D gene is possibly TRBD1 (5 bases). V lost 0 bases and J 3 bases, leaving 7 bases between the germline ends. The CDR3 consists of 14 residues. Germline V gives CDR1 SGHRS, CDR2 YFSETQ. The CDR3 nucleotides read TGCGCCAGCAGCTTGGGGGGCCTCAATCAGCCCCAGCATTTT. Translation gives CASSLGGLNQPQHF.

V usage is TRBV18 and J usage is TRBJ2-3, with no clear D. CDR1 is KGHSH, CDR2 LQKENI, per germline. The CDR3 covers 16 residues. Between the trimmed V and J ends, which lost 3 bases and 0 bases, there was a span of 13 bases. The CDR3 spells CASSPEVPRSTDTQYF. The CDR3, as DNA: TGTGCCAGCTCACCTGAGGTCCCGAGAAGCACAGATACGCAGTATTTT.

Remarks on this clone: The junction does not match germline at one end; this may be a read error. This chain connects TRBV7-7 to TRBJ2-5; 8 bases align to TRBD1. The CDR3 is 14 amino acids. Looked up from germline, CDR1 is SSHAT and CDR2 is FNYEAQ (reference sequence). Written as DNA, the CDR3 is TGTGCTAGCAGCGACGACAGGGGAGGCGAGACCCAGTACTTC. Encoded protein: CASSDDRGGETQYF.

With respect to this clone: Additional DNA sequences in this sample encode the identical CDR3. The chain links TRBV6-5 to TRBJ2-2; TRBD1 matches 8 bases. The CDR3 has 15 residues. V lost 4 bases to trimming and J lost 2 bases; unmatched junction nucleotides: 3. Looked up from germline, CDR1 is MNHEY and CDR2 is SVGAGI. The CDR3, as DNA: TGTGCCAGCAGTTTTGGACAGGGCAACACCGGGGAGCTGTTTTTT. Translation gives CASSFGQGNTGELFF.

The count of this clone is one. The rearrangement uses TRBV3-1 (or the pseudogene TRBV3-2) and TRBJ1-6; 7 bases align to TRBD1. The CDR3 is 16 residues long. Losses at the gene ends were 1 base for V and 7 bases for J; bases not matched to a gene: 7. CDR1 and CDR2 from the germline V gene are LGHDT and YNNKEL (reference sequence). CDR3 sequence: CASSQGPGGSNSPLHF. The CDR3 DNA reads TGTGCCAGCAGCCAAGGCCCAGGGGGGTCGAATTCACCCCTCCACTTT.

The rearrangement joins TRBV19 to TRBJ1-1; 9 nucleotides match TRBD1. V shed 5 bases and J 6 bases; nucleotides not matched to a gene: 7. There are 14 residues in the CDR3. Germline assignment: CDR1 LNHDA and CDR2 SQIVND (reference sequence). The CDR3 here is CASSGGQGMSEAFF. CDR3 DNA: TGTGCCAGTAGTGGGGGACAGGGAATGTCTGAAGCTTTCTTT.

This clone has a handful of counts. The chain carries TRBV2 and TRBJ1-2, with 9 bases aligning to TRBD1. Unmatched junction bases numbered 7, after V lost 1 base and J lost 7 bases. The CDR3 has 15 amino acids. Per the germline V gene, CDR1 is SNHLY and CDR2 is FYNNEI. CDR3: CASSEEGGQGFGYTF. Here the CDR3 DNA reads TGTGCCAGCAGTGAAGAGGGGGGACAGGGCTTTGGCTACACCTTC.

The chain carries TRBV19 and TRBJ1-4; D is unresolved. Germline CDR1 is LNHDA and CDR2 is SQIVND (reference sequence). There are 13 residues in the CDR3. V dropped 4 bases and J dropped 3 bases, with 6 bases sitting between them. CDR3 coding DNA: TGTGCCAGTAGTAGTCTCCCTAATGAAAAACTGTTTTTT. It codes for CASSSLPNEKLFF.

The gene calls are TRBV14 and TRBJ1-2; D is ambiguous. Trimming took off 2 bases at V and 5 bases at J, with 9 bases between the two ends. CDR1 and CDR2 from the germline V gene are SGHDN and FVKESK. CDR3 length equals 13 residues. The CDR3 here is CASSQLQNYGYTF. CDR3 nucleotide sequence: TGTGCCAGCAGCCAACTCCAGAATTATGGCTACACCTTC.

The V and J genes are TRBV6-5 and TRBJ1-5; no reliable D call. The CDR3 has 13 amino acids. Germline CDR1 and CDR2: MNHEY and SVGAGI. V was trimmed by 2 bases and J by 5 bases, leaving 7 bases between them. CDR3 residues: CASSYDIYQPQHF. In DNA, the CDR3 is TGTGCCAGCAGTTACGACATTTATCAGCCCCAGCATTTT.

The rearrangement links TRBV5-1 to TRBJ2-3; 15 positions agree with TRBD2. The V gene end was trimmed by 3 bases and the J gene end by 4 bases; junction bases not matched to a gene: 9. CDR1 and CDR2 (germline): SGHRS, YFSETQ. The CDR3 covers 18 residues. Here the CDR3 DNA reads TGCGCCAGCAGCTACGGACTAGCGGGAGGGCGAGTATCAGATACGCAGTATTTT. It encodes CASSYGLAGGRVSDTQYF.

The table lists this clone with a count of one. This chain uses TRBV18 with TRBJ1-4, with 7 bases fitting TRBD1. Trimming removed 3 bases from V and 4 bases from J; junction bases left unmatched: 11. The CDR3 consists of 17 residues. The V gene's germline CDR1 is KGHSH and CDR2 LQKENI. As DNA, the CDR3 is TGTGCCAGCTCACCTATATTAAGACAGGGTGTTAATGAAAAACTGTTTTTT. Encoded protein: CASSPILRQGVNEKLFF. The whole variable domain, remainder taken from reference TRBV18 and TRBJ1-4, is NAGVMQNPRHLVRRRGQEARLRCSPMKGHSHVYWYRQLPEEGLKFMVYLQKENIIDESGMPKERFSAEFPKEGPSILRIQQVVRGDSAAYFCASSPILRQGVNEKLFFGSGTQLSVL.